A selection of T cell receptor beta chains follows, all from one sample in a study of vaccination and CD4 T cells after COVID-19. TCRdb redid the calling of the PCR reads with MiXCR, one entry per CDR3 protein. Of 10,000 to 15,000 distinct CDR3 sequences listed, less than 80% are singletons. These receptors have no identified antigens. The specimen was CD4+ T cells from blood, cultured in vitro. The receptors were sampled from a human donor who had recovered from COVID-19. Each CDR3 is given with its conserved first and last residue. D genes are given only for firm matches. Clone size, where shown, is once, few, many, or a class for clones that have expanded.

d_call	v_call	clone_size	j_call	cdr3_nt	cdr3_aa
.	TRBV30	large	TRBJ1-1	TGTGCCTGGGGAAGGAACACTGAAGCTTTCTTT	CAWGRNTEAFF
TRBD2	TRBV20-1	.	TRBJ2-7	TGCAGTGCTAGAGGAGGACTAGCGGGAGGTTTCTACGAGCAGTACTTC	CSARGGLAGGFYEQYF
.	TRBV6-5	few	TRBJ2-1	TGTGCCAGCAGTTACGGGCCTAGCGATCGCGATGAGCAGTTCTTC	CASSYGPSDRDEQFF
.	TRBV27	.	TRBJ1-3	TGTGCCAGCAGTTTAGTCCAGGGGAACACCATATATTTT	CASSLVQGNTIYF
.	TRBV6-2/TRBV6-3	.	TRBJ2-6	TGTGCCAGCAGTTACCCTTCTGGGGCCAACGTCCTGACTTTC	CASSYPSGANVLTF
.	TRBV20-1	.	TRBJ1-1	TGCAGTGCTAGACCAAGGCTTGAAGCTTTCTTT	CSARPRLEAFF
TRBD2	TRBV20-1	.	TRBJ2-3	TGCAGTGGGTTCCCTAGCGGGAGGTTGGGGGATACGCAGTATTTT	CSGFPSGRLGDTQYF
.	TRBV6-5	.	TRBJ1-6	TGTGCCAGCAGTTTGACGGGGCCGACAGATCCGTATAATTCACCCCTCCACTTT	CASSLTGPTDPYNSPLHF
TRBD1	TRBV27	.	TRBJ2-2	TGTGCCAGCAGTAGGACAGGCCCTACCGGCACCGGGGAGCTGTTTTTT	CASSRTGPTGTGELFF
TRBD2	TRBV27	.	TRBJ2-3	TGTGCCAGCAGTATACGACTAGCGGGAAGGTCAGATACGCAGTATTTT	CASSIRLAGRSDTQYF
.	TRBV25-1	.	TRBJ2-2	TGTGCCAGCAGCGGTTCTGGGGGCGGGGAGCTGTTTTTT	CASSGSGGGELFF
TRBD2	TRBV6-1	.	TRBJ2-1	TGTGCCAGTATCCCCGGGGGGGCCATCTACAATGAGCAGTTCTTC	CASIPGGAIYNEQFF
.	TRBV27	.	TRBJ2-5	TGTGCCAGCCCGCCGGGACCCCGGGAGGAGACCCAGTACTTC	CASPPGPREETQYF
.	TRBV28	.	TRBJ1-2	TGTGCCAGCAGTTTATTAGGCAGGGTCGATGGCTACACCTTC	CASSLLGRVDGYTF
.	TRBV27	.	TRBJ2-6	TGTGCCAGCAGTTCCAGTATTGGGGCCAACGTCCTGACTTTC	CASSSSIGANVLTF
.	TRBV19	.	TRBJ2-2	TGTGCCAGTAGTATTCAGAGCTTAAACACCGGGGAGCTGTTTTTT	CASSIQSLNTGELFF
.	TRBV20-1	.	TRBJ1-5	TGCAGTGCTAGAAGCCAGGGGCTCGTGAGCAATCAGCCCCAGCATTTT	CSARSQGLVSNQPQHF
.	TRBV20-1	few	TRBJ2-3	TGCAGTGCTAAGGACAGACGCACAGATACGCAGTATTTT	CSAKDRRTDTQYF
.	TRBV6-1	.	TRBJ1-2	TGTGCCAGCAGTGTGTCCAATAACTATGGCTACACCTTC	CASSVSNNYGYTF
.	TRBV7-8	.	TRBJ1-5	TGTGCCAGCAGCTTGTCGGGGGCCATTAATCAGCCCCAGCATTTT	CASSLSGAINQPQHF
.	TRBV6-1	.	TRBJ1-5	TGTGCCAGCACCGCCCCGGGGACTTATAGCAATCAGCCCCAGCATTTT	CASTAPGTYSNQPQHF
TRBD2	TRBV10-1	few	TRBJ2-7	TGCGCCAGACGAGAGCGGGAACTACGCTACGAGCAGTACTTC	CARRERELRYEQYF
.	TRBV6-1	once	TRBJ2-3	TGCGCCAGCACAGTCCGATTGGGCACAGATACGCAGTATTTT	CASTVRLGTDTQYF
TRBD2	TRBV20-1	.	TRBJ2-2	TGCAGTGCCCAGGCTAGCGGGAGGAGCACCGGGGAGCTGTTTTTT	CSAQASGRSTGELFF
TRBD1	TRBV19	.	TRBJ2-7	TGTGCCACCCTGGGGACAGGGGGCGCCTACGAGCAGTACTTC	CATLGTGGAYEQYF
.	TRBV6-2/TRBV6-3	.	TRBJ1-5	TGTGCCAGCAGTACAATGACAGGAAGCAATCAGCCCCAGCATTTT	CASSTMTGSNQPQHF
.	TRBV30	.	TRBJ1-6	TGTGCCTGGAGTCAGGGCTTAAGCTCCTATAATTCACCCCTCCACTTT	CAWSQGLSSYNSPLHF
.	TRBV21-1	.	TRBJ1-2	TGTGCCAGCAGCCTCAGGACAGATTCTTCCTATGGCTACACCTTC	CASSLRTDSSYGYTF
.	TRBV20-1	.	TRBJ2-7	TGCAGTGCTAGACAATGGGGATCTAGGTCCCCTTCCCCCTACGAGCAGTACTTC	CSARQWGSRSPSPYEQYF
TRBD1	TRBV20-1	.	TRBJ1-2	TGCAGTGCTAGTGGGACAGGGGCCTCACTCTATGGCTACACCTTC	CSASGTGASLYGYTF
.	TRBV6-5	.	TRBJ1-5	TGTGCCAGCAGTTACGCGGTGGGGGGTCAGCCCCAGCATTTT	CASSYAVGGQPQHF
.	TRBV6-1	few	TRBJ1-5	TGTGCCAGCAGGAGAGATCATAGCAATCAGCCCCAGCATTTT	CASRRDHSNQPQHF
.	TRBV7-9	.	TRBJ1-1	TGTGCCAGCAGCTTAGAGGCAGGGAGGACCACTGAAGCTTTCTTT	CASSLEAGRTTEAFF
.	TRBV25-1	.	TRBJ1-3	TGTGCCAGCAGTGGGGGAACTGGAAACACCATATATTTT	CASSGGTGNTIYF
.	TRBV15	.	TRBJ1-2	TGTGCCACCAGCAGAGCGACAACTAACTATGGCTACACCTTC	CATSRATTNYGYTF
TRBD1	TRBV27	.	TRBJ1-5	TGTGCCAGCAGTTTATCGGTGGACAGGGTGGAACAGCCCCAGCATTTT	CASSLSVDRVEQPQHF
.	TRBV12-3/TRBV12-4	.	TRBJ1-2	TGTGCCAGCAGCCCCGGATATACTAACTATGGCTACACCTTC	CASSPGYTNYGYTF
TRBD2	TRBV9	.	TRBJ2-1	TGTGCCAGCAGCGTGACTAGCGGGAGCAATGAGCAGTTCTTC	CASSVTSGSNEQFF
.	TRBV20-1	.	TRBJ1-1	TGCAGTGGTGGAGGTAGCTCGGGGACTGAAGCTTTCTTT	CSGGGSSGTEAFF
TRBD2	TRBV6-2/TRBV6-3	.	TRBJ2-1	TGTGCCAGCAGTTATGCATCCTGGACTAGAGACAATGAGCAGTTCTTC	CASSYASWTRDNEQFF
.	TRBV20-1	once	TRBJ1-6	TGCTCGGCGGCCCTCCCCTATAATTCACCCCTCCACTTT	CSAALPYNSPLHF
TRBD1	TRBV7-6	.	TRBJ2-5	TGTGCCAGCAGCCAAACAGGGGCTGGAGAGACCCAGTACTTC	CASSQTGAGETQYF
TRBD1	TRBV7-2	.	TRBJ1-2	TGTGCCAGCAGCCCTGACAGGGGGTTCTATGGCTACACCTTC	CASSPDRGFYGYTF
.	TRBV6-2/TRBV6-3	few	TRBJ1-5	TGTGCCAGCAGTCCCTCATACCGCAGGGGCGGGCAGCCCCAGCATTTT	CASSPSYRRGGQPQHF
.	TRBV6-1	.	TRBJ1-5	TGTGCCAGTTTGAGGTCCCTGTACAATCAGCCCCAGCATTTT	CASLRSLYNQPQHF
TRBD1	TRBV6-1	.	TRBJ1-4	TGTGCCAGCAGTGGTGGGACAGGGGAGAAGCGGCTGTTTTTT	CASSGGTGEKRLFF
TRBD2	TRBV28	few	TRBJ2-1	TGTGCCAGCAGTTTAGGGACTAGCGGGAGTCCTGAGCAGTTCTTC	CASSLGTSGSPEQFF
.	TRBV6-4	.	TRBJ1-5	TGTGCCAGCAGTGATCAGCCTAATCAGCCCCAGCATTTT	CASSDQPNQPQHF
.	TRBV29-1	.	TRBJ1-2	TGCAGCGTTGAAGATGACCAGAATTTCTATGGCTACACCTTC	CSVEDDQNFYGYTF